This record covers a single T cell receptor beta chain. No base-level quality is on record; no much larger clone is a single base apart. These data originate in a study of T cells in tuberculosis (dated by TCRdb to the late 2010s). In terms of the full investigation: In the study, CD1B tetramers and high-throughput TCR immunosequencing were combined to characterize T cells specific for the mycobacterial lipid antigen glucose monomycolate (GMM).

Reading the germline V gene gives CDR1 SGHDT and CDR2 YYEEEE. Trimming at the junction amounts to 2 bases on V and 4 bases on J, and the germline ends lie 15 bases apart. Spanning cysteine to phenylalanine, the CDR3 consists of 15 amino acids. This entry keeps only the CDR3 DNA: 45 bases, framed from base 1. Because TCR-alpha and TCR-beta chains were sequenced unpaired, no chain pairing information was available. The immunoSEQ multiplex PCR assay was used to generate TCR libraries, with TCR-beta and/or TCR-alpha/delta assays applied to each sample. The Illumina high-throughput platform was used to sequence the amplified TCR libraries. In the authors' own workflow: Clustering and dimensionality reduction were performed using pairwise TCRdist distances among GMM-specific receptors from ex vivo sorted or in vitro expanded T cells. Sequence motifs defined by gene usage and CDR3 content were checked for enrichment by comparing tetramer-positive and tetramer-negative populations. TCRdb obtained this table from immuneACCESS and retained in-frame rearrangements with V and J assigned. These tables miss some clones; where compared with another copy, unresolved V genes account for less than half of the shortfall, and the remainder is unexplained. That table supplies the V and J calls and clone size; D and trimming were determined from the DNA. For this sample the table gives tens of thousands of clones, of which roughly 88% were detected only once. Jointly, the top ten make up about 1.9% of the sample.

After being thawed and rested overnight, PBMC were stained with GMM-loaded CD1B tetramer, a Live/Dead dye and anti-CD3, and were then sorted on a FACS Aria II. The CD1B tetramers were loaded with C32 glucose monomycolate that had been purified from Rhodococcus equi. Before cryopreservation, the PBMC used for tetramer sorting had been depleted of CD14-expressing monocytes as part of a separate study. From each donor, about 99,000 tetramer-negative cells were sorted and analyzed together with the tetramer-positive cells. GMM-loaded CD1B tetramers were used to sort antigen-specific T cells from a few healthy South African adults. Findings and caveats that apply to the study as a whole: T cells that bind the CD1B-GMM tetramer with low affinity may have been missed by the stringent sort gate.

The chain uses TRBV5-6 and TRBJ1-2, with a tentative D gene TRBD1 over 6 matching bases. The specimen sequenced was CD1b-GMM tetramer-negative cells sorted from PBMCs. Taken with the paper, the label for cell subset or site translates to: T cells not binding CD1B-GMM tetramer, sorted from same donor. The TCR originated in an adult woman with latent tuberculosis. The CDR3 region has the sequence CASSFTGRVSYGYTF. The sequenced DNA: TGTGCCAGCAGCTTTACAGGGCGTGTGTCCTATGGCTACACCTTC.